This T cell receptor beta chain was recovered during a study of blood T cell repertoires in COVID-19. The overall study: From the United States, Italy and Spain came samples of acute and convalescent COVID-19.

This clone occurred once. Germline V gene lookup returns CDR1 SNHLY and CDR2 FYNNEI. The CDR3 is 13 residues long. The ends lost 11 bases at V and 3 bases at J; junction bases unmatched: 9. Using immunoSEQ multiplex PCR, the repertoire was profiled, and TCRdb retains in-frame clones only, with some absent. Of more than 85,000 clones detected, approximately 90% appear once; the ten largest clones hold 1% to 1.4%. The V gene is TRBV2, the J gene TRBJ1-2; 7 bases line up with TRBD1. The sequenced material came from peripheral blood. This receptor was identified in a human donor in a cohort sampled during active COVID-19. CDR3 region: CALNRGRDYGYTF. Written as DNA, the CDR3 is TGTGCCCTTAATAGGGGGCGAGACTATGGCTACACCTTC.